This is a list of T cell receptor beta chains from one sample in a study of blood T cells in healthy people across ages. TCRdb re-derived calls from the 5' RACE reads in MiXCR, one entry per CDR3 protein. Here the sample spans hundreds of thousands of distinct CDR3 sequences, roughly 60% being singletons. The source material was blood. These receptors were obtained from a man between 25 and 39 years old in good health. Each CDR3 is given with its conserved first and last residue. A D gene is named only where the DNA matches it firmly. Clone size is not always given. Where it is, it says once, few, many or a class for expanded clones.

j_call v_call clone_size d_call cdr3_nt cdr3_aa
TRBJ1-1 TRBV4-3 - - TGCGCCAGCAGCCAAGATAGGCTTCGGCTGAACACTGAAGCTTTCTTT CASSQDRLRLNTEAFF
TRBJ2-7 TRBV3-1 - - TGTGCCAGCAGCCAAACAGGGATCCACGAGCAGTACTTC CASSQTGIHEQYF
TRBJ2-7 TRBV7-2 - - TGTGCCAGCAGCCTCTCCCTGGCGGGGCATGAGCAGTACTTC CASSLSLAGHEQYF
TRBJ1-4 TRBV18 - TRBD1 TGTGCCAGCTCACCACCCAGCGGACAGGGGATAAGGGAAAAACTGTTTTTT CASSPPSGQGIREKLFF
TRBJ2-7 TRBV27 - - TGTGCCAGCAGTTGGGAGACCCCCGAAACCTACGAGCAGTACTTC CASSWETPETYEQYF
TRBJ2-2 TRBV15 - - TGTGCCACCAGCAGGGCCATGTCCGGGGAGCTGTTTTTT CATSRAMSGELFF
TRBJ2-1 TRBV7-2 - - TGTGCCAGCAGCTTAACCGGGGCCTACAATGAGCAGTTCTTC CASSLTGAYNEQFF
TRBJ2-1 TRBV20-1 - - TGCAGTGCTAGCTGGGGTCCGGATGAGCAGTTCTTC CSASWGPDEQFF
TRBJ2-1 TRBV4-3 once - TGCGCCAGCAGCCAAGATCTTTTTGGGGGCGGAGGCTACAATGAGCAGTTCTTC CASSQDLFGGGGYNEQFF
TRBJ2-4 TRBV14 - - TGTGCCAGCAGCCTCAACCCGGGTAACATTCAGTACTTC CASSLNPGNIQYF
TRBJ2-1 TRBV9 - - TGTGCCAGCAGCGCGACGATATCTTACAATGAGCAGTTCTTC CASSATISYNEQFF
TRBJ1-2 TRBV28 - - TGTGCCAGCAGTTTAGCACGGACGGACGCCCCTTATGGCTACACCTTC CASSLARTDAPYGYTF
TRBJ1-2 TRBV10-3 - TRBD1 TGTGCCATCAGTGAGGAGGGACAGGCCTATGGCTACACCTTC CAISEEGQAYGYTF
TRBJ2-3 TRBV28 - - TGTGCCAGCAGTTATGAGACCAGGGCACTGCGGTATTTT CASSYETRALRYF